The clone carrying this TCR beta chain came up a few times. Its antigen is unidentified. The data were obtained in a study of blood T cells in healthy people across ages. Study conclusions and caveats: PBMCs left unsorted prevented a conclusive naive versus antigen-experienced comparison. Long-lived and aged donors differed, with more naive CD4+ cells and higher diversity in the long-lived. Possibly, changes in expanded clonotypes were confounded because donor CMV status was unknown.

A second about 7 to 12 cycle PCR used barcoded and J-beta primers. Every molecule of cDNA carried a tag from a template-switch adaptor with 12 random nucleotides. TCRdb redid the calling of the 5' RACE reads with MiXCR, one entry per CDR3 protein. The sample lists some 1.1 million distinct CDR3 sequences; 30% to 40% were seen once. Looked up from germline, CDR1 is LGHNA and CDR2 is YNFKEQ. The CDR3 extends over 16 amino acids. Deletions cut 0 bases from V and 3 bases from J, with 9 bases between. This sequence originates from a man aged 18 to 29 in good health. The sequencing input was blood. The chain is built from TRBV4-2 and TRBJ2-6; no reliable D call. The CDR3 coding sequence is TGTGCCAGCAGCCAAGACTTTGGGGTTGGGGCCAACGTCCTGACTTTC. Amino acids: CASSQDFGVGANVLTF.